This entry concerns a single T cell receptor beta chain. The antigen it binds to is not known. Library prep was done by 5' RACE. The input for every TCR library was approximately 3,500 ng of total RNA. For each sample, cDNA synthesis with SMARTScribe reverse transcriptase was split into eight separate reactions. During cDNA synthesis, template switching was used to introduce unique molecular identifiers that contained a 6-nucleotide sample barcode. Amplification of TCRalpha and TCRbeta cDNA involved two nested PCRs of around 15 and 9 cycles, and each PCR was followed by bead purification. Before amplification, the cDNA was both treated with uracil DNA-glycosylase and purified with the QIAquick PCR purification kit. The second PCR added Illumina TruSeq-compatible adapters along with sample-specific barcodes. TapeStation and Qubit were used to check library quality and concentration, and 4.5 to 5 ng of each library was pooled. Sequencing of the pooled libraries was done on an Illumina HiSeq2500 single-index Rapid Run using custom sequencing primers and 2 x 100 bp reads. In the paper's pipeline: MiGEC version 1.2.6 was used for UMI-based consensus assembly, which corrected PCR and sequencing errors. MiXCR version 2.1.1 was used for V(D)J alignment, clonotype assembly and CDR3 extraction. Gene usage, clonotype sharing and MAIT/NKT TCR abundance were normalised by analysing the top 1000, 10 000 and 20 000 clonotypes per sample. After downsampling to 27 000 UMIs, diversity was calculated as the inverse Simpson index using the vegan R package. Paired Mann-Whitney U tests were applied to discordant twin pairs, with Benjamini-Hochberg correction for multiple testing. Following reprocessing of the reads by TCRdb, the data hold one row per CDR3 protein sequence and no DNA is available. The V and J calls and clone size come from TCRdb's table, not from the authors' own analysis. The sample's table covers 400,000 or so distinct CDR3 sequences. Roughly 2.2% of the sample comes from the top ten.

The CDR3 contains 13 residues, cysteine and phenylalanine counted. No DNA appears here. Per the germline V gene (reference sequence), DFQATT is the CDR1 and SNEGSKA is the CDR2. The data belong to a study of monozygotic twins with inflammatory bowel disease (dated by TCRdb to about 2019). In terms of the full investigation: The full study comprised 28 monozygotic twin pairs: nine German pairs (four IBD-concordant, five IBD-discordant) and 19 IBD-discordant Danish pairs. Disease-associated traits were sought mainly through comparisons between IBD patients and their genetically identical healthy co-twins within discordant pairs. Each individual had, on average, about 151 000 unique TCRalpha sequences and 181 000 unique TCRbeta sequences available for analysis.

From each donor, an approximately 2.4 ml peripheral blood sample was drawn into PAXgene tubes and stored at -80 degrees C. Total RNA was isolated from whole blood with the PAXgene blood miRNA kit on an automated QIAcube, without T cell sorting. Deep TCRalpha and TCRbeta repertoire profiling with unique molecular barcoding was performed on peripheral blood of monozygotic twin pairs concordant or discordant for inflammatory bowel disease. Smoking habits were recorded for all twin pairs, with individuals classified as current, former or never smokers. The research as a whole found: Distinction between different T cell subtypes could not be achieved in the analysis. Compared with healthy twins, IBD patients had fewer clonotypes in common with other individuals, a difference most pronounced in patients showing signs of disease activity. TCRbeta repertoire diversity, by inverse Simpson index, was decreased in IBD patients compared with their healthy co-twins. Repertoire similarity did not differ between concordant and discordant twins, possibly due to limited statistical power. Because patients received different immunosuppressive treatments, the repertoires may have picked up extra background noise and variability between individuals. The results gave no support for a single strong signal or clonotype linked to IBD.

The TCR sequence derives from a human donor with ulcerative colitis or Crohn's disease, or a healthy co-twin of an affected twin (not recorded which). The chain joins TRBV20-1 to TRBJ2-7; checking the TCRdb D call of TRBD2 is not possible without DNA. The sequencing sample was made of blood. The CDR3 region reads CSARGLVRNEQYF.